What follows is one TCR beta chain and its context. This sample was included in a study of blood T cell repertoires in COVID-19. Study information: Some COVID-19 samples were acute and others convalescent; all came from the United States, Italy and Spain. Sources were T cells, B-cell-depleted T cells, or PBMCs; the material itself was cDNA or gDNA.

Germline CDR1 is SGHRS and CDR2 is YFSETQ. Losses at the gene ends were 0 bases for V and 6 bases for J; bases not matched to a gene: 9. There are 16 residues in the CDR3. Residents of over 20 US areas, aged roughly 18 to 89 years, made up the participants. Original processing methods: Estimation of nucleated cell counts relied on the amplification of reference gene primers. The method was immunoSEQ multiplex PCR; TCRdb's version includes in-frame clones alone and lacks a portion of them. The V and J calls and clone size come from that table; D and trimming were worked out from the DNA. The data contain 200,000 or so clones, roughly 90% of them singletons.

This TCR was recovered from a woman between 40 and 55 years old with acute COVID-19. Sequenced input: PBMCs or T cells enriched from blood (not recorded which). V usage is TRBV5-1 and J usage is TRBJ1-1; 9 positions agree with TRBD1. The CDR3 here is CASSLAGGQGLPEAFF. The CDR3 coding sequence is TGCGCCAGCAGCTTGGCCGGGGGACAGGGACTCCCTGAAGCTTTCTTT.